The clone carrying this T cell receptor (beta chain) was counted a few times. The antigen is not known. This sample was taken from a study of early T cells in non-severe SARS-CoV-2 infection. About the study: Alpha and beta chains were unpaired, from unsorted whole-blood bulk RNA. Study-level results: Private and CD4 specificities were missed by VDJdb matching, which favored anti-spike CD8 responses.

Trimming stripped 4 bases from V and 4 bases from J, with 10 bases between. Per the germline V gene, CDR1 is DFQATT and CDR2 is SNEGSKA (reference sequence). CDR3 size: 12 residues. Individual cDNA molecules received unique molecular identifiers. TCRdb reanalysed the 5' RACE reads using MiXCR and keeps one entry per CDR3 protein. The sample yields around 58,000 distinct CDR3 sequences, about 7.7% seen once. The chain combines TRBV20-1 with TRBJ1-1, with D hard to call. This sequence originates from an adult who was a healthcare worker with PCR-confirmed SARS-CoV-2 infection or an uninfected control (not recorded which). The material sequenced was whole blood, taken at baseline. In DNA form, the CDR3 reads TGCAGTGCTATAAACTTGGGCACTGAAGCTTTCTTT. Residues: CSAINLGTEAFF.